The 19 T cell receptor beta chains below come from one sample, sequenced in a study of T cells after yellow fever vaccination. TCRdb independently ran MiXCR on the 5' RACE reads; one entry per CDR3 protein. The table records approximately 600,000 distinct CDR3 sequences, 9% to 15% of them present only once. Sequencing was performed on PBMCs, taken on the day of the yellow fever booster vaccination. These receptors came from a man in his thirties or forties who received the YFV17D yellow fever vaccine.

This clonotype was seen more than once but under ten times. The genes are TRBV6-5 and TRBJ2-1; 7 bases fit TRBD2. Germline CDR1 and CDR2: MNHEY and SVGAGI. The J segment lost 4 bases and the V segment lost 0 bases, leaving 9 bases of the junction unmatched. The CDR3 loop spans 17 amino acids. The CDR3 reads CASSYSGRGGQYNEQFF. As DNA, the CDR3 is TGTGCCAGCAGTTACTCGGGGCGGGGAGGGCAATACAATGAGCAGTTCTTC.

This chain joins TRBV7-8 and TRBJ2-5; no reliable D call. Germline assignment: CDR1 SGHVS and CDR2 FQNEAQ. V lost 1 base to trimming and J lost 1 base, with 13 bases between them. The CDR3 length is 16 residues. This chain's CDR3 is CASSLGLAESQETQYF. The CDR3 nucleotides read TGTGCCAGCAGCTTAGGTCTCGCGGAGAGCCAAGAGACCCAGTACTTC.

The chain is built from TRBV5-6 and TRBJ1-5, with D uncertain. CDR1 is SGHDT, CDR2 YYEEEE, per germline. The CDR3 sequence is 15 residues long. Trimming removed 4 bases from V and 4 bases from J, with 15 bases in between. The chain's CDR3 is CASSARLRLNQPQHF. The CDR3 bases are TGTGCCAGCAGCGCAAGACTACGATTAAATCAGCCCCAGCATTTT.

This rearrangement joins TRBV18 to TRBJ2-1, with a possible D match to TRBD2 (5 bases). In germline, CDR1 is KGHSH, CDR2 LQKENI. V lost 5 bases and J 2 bases, leaving 19 bases between the germline ends. The CDR3 spans 17 residues. DNA for the CDR3: TGTGCCAGCTCATCTACCGGAGGCGAGCTTACCTACAATGAGCAGTTCTTC. This gives the protein CASSSTGGELTYNEQFF.

The genes are TRBV9 and TRBJ2-7, with 9 bases identical to TRBD2. Per germline, CDR1 SGDLS and CDR2 YYNGEE. The CDR3 consists of 15 residues. Germline trimming cut 0 bases from V and 2 bases from J; bases unmatched to any gene: 3. CDR3 residues: CASSVDGLAPYEQYF. DNA of the CDR3: TGTGCCAGCAGCGTAGACGGACTAGCGCCCTACGAGCAGTACTTC.

A few counts support this clonotype. The V call is TRBV28, the J call TRBJ2-1, with a tentative D call TRBD1 (6 bases). The V gene lost 5 bases and the J gene lost 2 bases, with 10 bases spanning the gap. The CDR3 is 14 amino acids. Germline V gives CDR1 MDHEN, CDR2 SYDVKM. CDR3 amino acids: CASSRQAPYNEQFF. DNA for the CDR3: TGTGCCAGCAGTCGACAGGCCCCCTACAATGAGCAGTTCTTC.

V and J are TRBV6-2 or TRBV6-3 and TRBJ2-6; the match to TRBD2 covers 8 bases. This CDR3 is 18 amino acids long. Germline V gene data show CDR1 as MNHEY and CDR2 as SVGEGT. V shed 4 bases and J 8 bases; nucleotides not matched to a gene: 16. The CDR3 reads CASSSPTGLVNFTNVLTF. The DNA of the CDR3 is TGTGCCAGCAGTTCACCTACGGGACTAGTCAATTTTACCAACGTCCTGACTTTC.

In this sample, this clonotype turned up a few times. The chain has TRBV5-1 and TRBJ2-7; TRBD1 matches at 9 bases. V shed 0 bases, J shed 2 bases, and the junction held 6 bases outside the gene matches. The CDR3 sequence is 16 residues long. Germline CDR1 SGHRS, CDR2 YFSETQ. The CDR3 protein is CASSLGTGGGAYEQYF. Written as DNA, the CDR3 is TGCGCCAGCAGCTTGGGTACAGGGGGCGGCGCCTACGAGCAGTACTTC.

This clonotype occurred a few times. V usage is TRBV24-1 and J usage is TRBJ2-3, with 8 nucleotides matching TRBD2. V was clipped by 5 bases and J by 1 base; unmatched bases: 7. The CDR3 covers 16 residues. The germline V gene encodes CDR1 KGHDR and CDR2 SFDVKD. CDR3: CATSATRREGTDTQYF. The CDR3 DNA sequence: TGTGCCACCAGTGCCACCCGGCGGGAGGGCACAGATACGCAGTATTTT.

The chain combines TRBV30 with TRBJ2-1; D may be TRBD2 (5 bases). In germline, CDR1 is GTSNPN, CDR2 SVGIG (reference sequence). The length of the CDR3 is 14 residues. Trimming removed 1 base at V and 4 bases at J, with 11 bases between. CDR3 coding DNA: TGTGCCTGGAGTGCAGCGGAGCCTTACAATGAGCAGTTCTTC. Translating gives CAWSAAEPYNEQFF.

This clonotype was seen a handful of times. V gene TRBV27 combines with J gene TRBJ2-7, with no clear D. The CDR3 extends over 11 amino acids. The germline V gene has CDR1 MNHEY and CDR2 SMNVEV (reference sequence). Trimming removed 8 bases at V and 3 bases at J, with 8 bases between. The CDR3 DNA sequence: TGTGCCAGCGGCCCGGGCTACGAGCAGTACTTC. This codes for CASGPGYEQYF.

The chain joins TRBV7-2 to TRBJ2-7; D gene unclear. Trimming shortened V by 5 bases and J by 6 bases, and 8 bases separated the two germline ends. Germline V gene data show CDR1 as SGHTA and CDR2 as FQGNSA. This CDR3 has 11 amino acids. The CDR3 spells CASSTVGEQYF. Here the CDR3 DNA reads TGTGCCAGCAGCACCGTGGGCGAGCAGTACTTC.

This clonotype was counted only a few times. The CDR3 reads CASRISVSAKNIQYF. In nucleotides, the CDR3 is TGTGCCAGCAGAATTAGTGTCTCAGCCAAAAACATTCAGTACTTC. The V gene is TRBV12-3 or TRBV12-4, the J gene TRBJ2-4; D is unresolved. There are 15 residues in the CDR3. V was cut by 6 bases and J by 0 bases, with 12 bases left in between.

In this sample, this clonotype turned up a few times. The V gene is TRBV20-1, the J gene TRBJ2-7, with 8 bases that match TRBD1. The CDR3 has 15 amino acids. Germline trimming cut 6 bases from V and 7 bases from J; bases unmatched to any gene: 17. CDR1 is DFQATT, CDR2 SNEGSKA, per germline (reference sequence). The CDR3 region has the DNA TGCAGTGCAATTATATACAGGGGGGTAACCGAGGAGCAGTACTTC. Translating gives CSAIIYRGVTEEQYF.

The rearrangement joins TRBV11-1 to TRBJ2-7; tentatively, D is TRBD2 (5 bases). CDR3 length: 15 residues. The V end was cut by 4 bases, the J end by 0 bases, with 13 bases between. The germline V gene encodes CDR1 SGHAT and CDR2 FQDESV (reference sequence). In DNA form, the CDR3 reads TGTGCCAGCAGCTCGAGACCGGGATACTCCTACGAGCAGTACTTC. Translated: CASSSRPGYSYEQYF.

This clonotype appeared a few times. The rearrangement links TRBV7-9 to TRBJ2-1; 9 bases map to TRBD2. Germline assignment: CDR1 SEHNR and CDR2 FQNEAQ (reference sequence). V was pared by 4 bases and J by 8 bases, with 9 bases of the junction left unmatched. The CDR3 has 15 residues. CDR3 sequence reads: CASSWGLSGSHEQFF. CDR3 in DNA: TGTGCCAGCAGCTGGGGGCTTAGCGGGAGCCATGAGCAGTTCTTC.

Only a few counts were recorded for this clonotype. V gene TRBV6-2 or TRBV6-3 combines with J gene TRBJ1-1; D is possibly TRBD1 (5 bases). The CDR3 spans 15 residues. Trimming stripped 2 bases from V and 6 bases from J, with 16 bases between. CDR1 is MNHEY, CDR2 SVGEGT, per germline. Here the CDR3 reads CASSYVSVGTAEAFF. CDR3 nucleotide sequence: TGTGCCAGCAGTTACGTCTCAGTGGGGACTGCTGAAGCTTTCTTT.

The sample holds many counts of this clonotype. The V call is TRBV24-1, the J call TRBJ2-1; unclear D gene. The germline gives CDR1 KGHDR, CDR2 SFDVKD. This CDR3 has 15 residues. Trimming took 4 bases from V and 7 from J, leaving 16 bases between them. This chain's CDR3 is CATSDGFGVGNEQFF. The CDR3, as DNA: TGTGCCACCAGTGACGGCTTCGGAGTAGGGAATGAGCAGTTCTTC.

The chain combines TRBV4-1 with TRBJ1-4; 8 bases agree with TRBD1. The junction had 15 bases not matched to a gene; V was cut back by 0 bases and J by 0 bases. This CDR3 comprises 21 residues. CDR1 is MGHRA and CDR2 is YSYEKL in the germline V gene. The CDR3 here is CASSQERSGQGHIPTNEKLFF. As DNA, the CDR3 is TGCGCCAGCAGCCAAGAACGTAGCGGACAGGGCCATATTCCAACTAATGAAAAACTGTTTTTT.